This entry features one T cell receptor (beta chain) sequence. Its specificity is unknown. The record originates from a study of memory CD4+ T cells and cytomegalovirus serostatus. The CDR3 spans 12 residues. Germline V gene sequence: CDR1 SGHDT, CDR2 YYEEEE. The germline V and J ends were trimmed by 4 bases and 6 bases, with 7 bases remaining between them. Single viable CD3+CD4+CD8-CD45RO+ cells were sorted as the memory CD4+ T cells. Method: immunoSEQ multiplex PCR; TCRdb's copy keeps in-frame clones and lacks some. The table shows around 41,000 clones, with over 60% occurring only once. Points from the study as a whole: Each of some 67 CMV-associated TCRbeta sequences occurred in one to five individuals.

The rearrangement uses TRBV5-6 and TRBJ2-2; no firm D call. The source of this sequence is an adult in good health and CMV-seronegative. Sequenced material: memory CD4+ T cells from blood. The CDR3 sequence: CASSPVAGELFF. Here the CDR3 DNA reads TGTGCCAGCAGCCCGGTTGCCGGGGAGCTGTTTTTT.